The rows below give T cell receptor beta chains drawn from one sample of a study of blood T cell repertoires in COVID-19. TCRdb keeps only in-frame clones here, not all; method: immunoSEQ multiplex PCR. This sample has some 26,000 clones; 76% occur once, and the top ten carry roughly 40%. The sequenced sample consisted of peripheral blood. These receptors were taken from a man aged 70-80 years with acute or convalescent COVID-19. The CDR3 runs from the conserved cysteine through the conserved F or W. D genes are given only for firm matches. Clone sizes are given selectively: once, few, many, or a class where the clone is expanded.

v_gene,abundance,j_gene,d_gene,CDR3aa,CDR3nt
TRBV7-2,-,TRBJ2-2,TRBD1,CASSSNRGLNTGELFF,TGTGCCAGCAGCTCCAACAGGGGATTGAACACCGGGGAGCTGTTTTTT
TRBV27,-,TRBJ2-2,TRBD1,CASSSPDRGPTGELFF,TGTGCCAGCAGTTCCCCGGACAGGGGGCCAACCGGGGAGCTGTTTTTT
TRBV6-1,-,TRBJ2-3,-,CASSEALGHLQPDTQYF,TGTGCCAGCAGTGAAGCATTAGGACACCTGCAGCCAGATACGCAGTATTTT
TRBV28,-,TRBJ2-1,TRBD2,CASSLGSGNEQFF,TGTGCCAGCAGTTTGGGTAGCGGGAATGAGCAGTTCTTC
TRBV5-5,few,TRBJ1-5,-,CASSLERQGTQPQHF,TGTGCCAGCAGCTTGGAGAGGCAGGGAACCCAGCCCCAGCATTTT
TRBV6-1,-,TRBJ2-5,-,CASSEEQVGGSRRETQYF,TGTGCCAGCAGTGAAGAACAGGTCGGGGGTTCCCGCCGGGAGACCCAGTACTTC
TRBV24-1,many,TRBJ2-1,TRBD2,CATSDISGWASYNEQFF,TGTGCCACCAGTGACATTAGCGGGTGGGCCTCCTACAATGAGCAGTTCTTC
TRBV27,-,TRBJ1-2,TRBD1,CASSPQDRNYGYTF,TGTGCCAGCAGTCCCCAGGACAGGAACTATGGCTACACCTTC
TRBV21-1,-,TRBJ1-4,-,CARQGIGEFEKLFF,TGTGCCAGACAAGGGATCGGGGAGTTCGAAAAACTGTTTTTT
TRBV28,-,TRBJ1-1,TRBD1,CASSPWTGRAFF,TGTGCCAGCAGTCCGTGGACAGGGAGAGCTTTCTTT
TRBV5-1,-,TRBJ2-3,TRBD2,CASSLSGGNTDTQYF,TGCGCCAGCAGCCTTAGCGGGGGGAACACAGATACGCAGTATTTT
TRBV18,once,TRBJ1-5,-,CASSPPSGNQPQHF,TGTGCCAGCTCACCACCTTCAGGGAATCAGCCCCAGCATTTT
TRBV6-6,-,TRBJ1-5,-,CASSYSDRSNQPQHF,TGTGCCAGCAGTTATTCGGACAGAAGCAATCAGCCCCAGCATTTT
TRBV2,-,TRBJ2-3,TRBD2,CASSDPLLAGGPDTQYF,TGTGCCAGCAGTGACCCACTACTAGCGGGGGGGCCAGATACGCAGTATTTT
TRBV24-1,-,TRBJ2-3,-,CATSDFLDTQYF,TGTGCCACCAGTGATTTCTTGGATACGCAGTATTTT
TRBV28,once,TRBJ1-4,-,CASSFPRTNEKLFF,TGTGCCAGCAGTTTTCCCCGGACTAATGAAAAACTGTTTTTT
TRBV7-3,-,TRBJ1-6,-,CASSLGAPESPLHF,TGTGCCAGCAGCCTAGGGGCGCCGGAATCACCCCTCCACTTT
TRBV11-1,-,TRBJ2-3,-,CASSIGQTASTDTQYF,TGTGCCAGCAGCATAGGACAGACAGCTTCCACAGATACGCAGTATTTT
TRBV11-1,-,TRBJ2-3,TRBD2,CASTGTSGEDTQYF,TGTGCCAGCACCGGGACTAGCGGGGAAGATACGCAGTATTTT
TRBV7-2,once,TRBJ1-5,-,CASSLAAEGMRAQPQHF,TGTGCCAGCAGCTTAGCTGCTGAGGGTATGCGGGCTCAGCCCCAGCATTTT
TRBV18,-,TRBJ2-7,TRBD1,CASSYRTGGAGPDYEQYF,TGTGCCAGCTCATACCGGACAGGGGGCGCAGGTCCCGACTACGAGCAGTACTTC
TRBV2,-,TRBJ2-7,TRBD2,CASEFGTTKNEQYF,TGTGCCAGCGAGTTCGGGACTACTAAGAACGAGCAGTACTTC
TRBV27,-,TRBJ2-7,-,CASSLNGGQRYEQYF,TGTGCCAGCAGTTTAAACGGGGGGCAAAGGTACGAGCAGTACTTC
TRBV19,-,TRBJ2-1,TRBD1,CASAARGIHNEQFF,TGTGCCAGTGCCGCCAGGGGGATCCACAATGAGCAGTTCTTC
TRBV5-1,once,TRBJ1-1,-,CASSFTGTEAFF,TGCGCCAGCAGCTTCACAGGGACTGAAGCTTTCTTT
TRBV11-2,-,TRBJ1-2,-,CASSSRGSRGYTF,TGTGCCAGCAGCTCCAGGGGTTCTCGGGGCTACACCTTC
TRBV14,many,TRBJ1-2,TRBD1,CASSETGGGITYGYTF,TGTGCCAGCAGCGAGACAGGGGGCGGAATTACCTATGGCTACACCTTC
TRBV5-1,-,TRBJ2-7,-,CASSTTGEGTYEQYF,TGCGCCAGCAGCACGACAGGGGAGGGGACCTACGAGCAGTACTTC
TRBV7-9,-,TRBJ1-5,TRBD1,CASSRGRTGAENQPQHF,TGTGCCAGCAGCCGCGGAAGGACAGGGGCCGAAAATCAGCCCCAGCATTTT
TRBV7-2,-,TRBJ2-5,TRBD1,CASSQTGTGETQYF,TGTGCCAGCAGCCAAACCGGGACAGGAGAGACCCAGTACTTC
TRBV5-1,-,TRBJ2-7,-,CASSSSTPRAGEQYF,TGCGCCAGCAGCTCCTCGACACCGCGGGCTGGCGAGCAGTACTTC
TRBV7-9,-,TRBJ2-3,-,CASSLAGVADTQYF,TGTGCCAGCAGCTTAGCGGGAGTGGCAGATACGCAGTATTTT
TRBV5-1,-,TRBJ2-5,-,CASSPVGGAGQETQYF,TGCGCCAGCAGCCCCGTTGGTGGGGCGGGGCAAGAGACCCAGTACTTC
TRBV5-6,-,TRBJ1-2,-,CASSLLGTSFYGYTF,TGTGCCAGCAGCTTGTTGGGGACATCCTTCTATGGCTACACCTTC
TRBV9,once,TRBJ2-2,-,CASSERAGSGELFF,TGTGCCAGCAGTGAGAGGGCTGGGTCCGGGGAGCTGTTTTTT
TRBV3-1/TRBV3-2,once,TRBJ2-3,-,CASSQGLATDTQYF,TGTGCCAGCAGCCAAGGGCTAGCCACAGATACGCAGTATTTT
TRBV11-2,-,TRBJ2-4,-,CASSPQTIAKNIQYF,TGTGCCAGCAGCCCTCAGACAATAGCCAAAAACATTCAGTACTTC
TRBV6-2/TRBV6-3,-,TRBJ2-2,TRBD2,CASSPRLAGGPGELFF,TGTGCCAGCAGTCCCAGACTAGCGGGGGGGCCCGGGGAGCTGTTTTTT
TRBV27,-,TRBJ1-3,TRBD1,CASSSTYRGAGNTIYF,TGTGCCAGCAGTTCAACCTACAGGGGAGCGGGAAACACCATATATTTT
TRBV5-6,-,TRBJ1-1,-,CASSFTGLGAFF,TGTGCCAGCAGCTTTACAGGGTTAGGGGCTTTCTTT
TRBV5-6,-,TRBJ1-2,-,CASSFITSGYTF,TGTGCCAGCAGCTTTATCACGTCAGGGTACACCTTC